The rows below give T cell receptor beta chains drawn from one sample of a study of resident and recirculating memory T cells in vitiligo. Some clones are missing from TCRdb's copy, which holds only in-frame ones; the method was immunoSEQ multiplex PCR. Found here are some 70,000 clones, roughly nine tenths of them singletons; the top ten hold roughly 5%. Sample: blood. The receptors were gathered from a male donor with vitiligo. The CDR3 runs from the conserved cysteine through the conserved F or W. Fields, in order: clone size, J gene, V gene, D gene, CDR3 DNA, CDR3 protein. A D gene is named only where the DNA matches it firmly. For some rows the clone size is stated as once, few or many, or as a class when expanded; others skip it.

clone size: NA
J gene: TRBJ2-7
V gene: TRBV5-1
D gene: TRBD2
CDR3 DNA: TGCGCCAGCAGCTTGGCCCCGTTACTAGCGGAGCCATCCTACGAGCAGTACTTC
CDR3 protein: CASSLAPLLAEPSYEQYF

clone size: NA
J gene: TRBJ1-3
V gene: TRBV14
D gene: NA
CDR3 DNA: TGTGCCAGCAGCCCAACAGGCTACTCTGGAAACACCATATATTTT
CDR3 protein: CASSPTGYSGNTIYF

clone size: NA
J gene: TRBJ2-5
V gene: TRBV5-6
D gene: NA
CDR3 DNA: TGTGCCAGCAAAGAGACTCACCAAGAGACCCAGTACTTC
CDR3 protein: CASKETHQETQYF

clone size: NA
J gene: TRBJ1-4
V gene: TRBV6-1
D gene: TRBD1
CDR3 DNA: TGTGCCAGCAGTGAAGAGGAGGGGGCGCTAAAAAAACTGTTTTTT
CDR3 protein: CASSEEEGALKKLFF

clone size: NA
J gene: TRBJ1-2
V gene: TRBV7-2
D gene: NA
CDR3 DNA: TGTGCCAGCAGCTTACAGGGGCCCTATGGCTACACCTTC
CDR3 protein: CASSLQGPYGYTF

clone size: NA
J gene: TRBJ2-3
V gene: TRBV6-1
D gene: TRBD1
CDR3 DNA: TGTGCCAGCAGGGAAATGGACAGGGGATTCACAGATACGCAGTATTTT
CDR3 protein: CASREMDRGFTDTQYF

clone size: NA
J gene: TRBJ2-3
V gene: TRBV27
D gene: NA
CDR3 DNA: TGTGCCAGCAGTTTATCCCCGGGGGGCTTCGCAGATACGCAGTATTTT
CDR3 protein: CASSLSPGGFADTQYF

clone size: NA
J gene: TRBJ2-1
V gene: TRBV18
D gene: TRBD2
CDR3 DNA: TGTGCCAGCTCGGCTGCTAGCGGCTTTACCGGACCCTTGGGTGAGCAGTTCTTC
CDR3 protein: CASSAASGFTGPLGEQFF

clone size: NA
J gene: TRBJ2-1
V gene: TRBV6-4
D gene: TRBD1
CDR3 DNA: TGTGCCAGCAGCCCCAGCGGGGGACAGGGGAACGATGAGCAGTTCTTC
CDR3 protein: CASSPSGGQGNDEQFF

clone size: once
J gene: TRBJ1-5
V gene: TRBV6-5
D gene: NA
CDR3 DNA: TGTGCCAGCAGTTTGAGGAGAGACAGTAATCAGCCCCAGCATTTT
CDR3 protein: CASSLRRDSNQPQHF

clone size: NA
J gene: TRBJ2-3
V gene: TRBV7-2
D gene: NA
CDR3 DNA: TGTGCCAGCAGCCCTAGCACAGATACGCAGTATTTT
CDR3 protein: CASSPSTDTQYF

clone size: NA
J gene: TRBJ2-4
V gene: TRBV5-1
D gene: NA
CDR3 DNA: TGCGCCAGCAGCTTGATGGGAGATAACATTCAGTACTTC
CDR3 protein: CASSLMGDNIQYF

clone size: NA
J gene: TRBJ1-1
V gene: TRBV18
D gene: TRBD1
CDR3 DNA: TGTGCCAGCTCGAAAGACAGGGCCACTGAAGCTTTCTTT
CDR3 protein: CASSKDRATEAFF

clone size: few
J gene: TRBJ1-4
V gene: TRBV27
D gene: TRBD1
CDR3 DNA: TGTGCCAGCAGTTTAAGGACAGGCGTGGAAAAACTGTTTTTT
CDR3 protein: CASSLRTGVEKLFF

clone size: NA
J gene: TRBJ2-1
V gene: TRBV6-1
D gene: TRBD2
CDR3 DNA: TGTGCCAGCACCCCGGCGGGGGGCAGGAATGAGCAGTTCTTC
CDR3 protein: CASTPAGGRNEQFF

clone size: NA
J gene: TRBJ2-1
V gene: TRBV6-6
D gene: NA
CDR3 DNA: TGTGCCAGCAGTTACTCTGTCACAGGGACCAATGAGCAGTTCTTC
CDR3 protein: CASSYSVTGTNEQFF

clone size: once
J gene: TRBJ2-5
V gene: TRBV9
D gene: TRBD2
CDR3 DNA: TGTGCCAGCAGCGTCACTAGCGGGGTACAAGAGACCCAGTACTTC
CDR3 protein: CASSVTSGVQETQYF

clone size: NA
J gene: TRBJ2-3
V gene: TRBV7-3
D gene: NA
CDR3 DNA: TGTGCCAGCAGCTTAACGCGGGGTCCTCCAGATACGCAGTATTTT
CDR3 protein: CASSLTRGPPDTQYF

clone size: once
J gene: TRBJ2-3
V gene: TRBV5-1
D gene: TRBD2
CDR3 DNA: TGCGCCAGCAGCCCCCGCCTAGCGGGGAGCCCGGTGGATACGCAGTATTTT
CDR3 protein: CASSPRLAGSPVDTQYF

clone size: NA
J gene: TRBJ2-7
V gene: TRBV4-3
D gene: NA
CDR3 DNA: TGCGCCAGCAGCCATCCTGACTTTTTTACTTCCTACGAGCAGTACTTC
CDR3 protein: CASSHPDFFTSYEQYF

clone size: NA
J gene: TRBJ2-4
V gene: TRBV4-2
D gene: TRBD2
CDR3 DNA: TGTGCCAGCAGCCAAGATACAGAGCGGGGCAAAAACATTCAGTACTTC
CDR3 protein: CASSQDTERGKNIQYF